These 32 T cell receptor beta chains were sequenced from one sample in a study of T cell repertoires in cytomegalovirus infection. TCRdb passed the reads through MiXCR, listing each CDR3 protein once. Here the sample spans more than 200,000 distinct CDR3 sequences, approximately 8.3% being singletons. The material sequenced was PBMCs. The source of these receptors is a human donor in good health (CMV status not recorded). Some clones in this sample may be carry-over from other donors' samples.

This clonotype showed up just a few times. The chain recombines TRBV7-9 with TRBJ1-1; 11 bases agree with TRBD1. Germline V gene lookup returns CDR1 SEHNR and CDR2 FQNEAQ (reference sequence). The V gene end was trimmed by 6 bases and the J gene end by 4 bases; junction bases not matched to a gene: 7. The CDR3 extends over 15 amino acids. In nucleotides, the CDR3 is TGTGCCAGCAGTCCCATTGGGACAGGGGGCACTGAAGCTTTCTTT. This encodes CASSPIGTGGTEAFF. Full variable domain (remainder filled in from reference TRBV7-9 and TRBJ1-1): DTGVSQNPRHKITKRGQNVTFRCDPISEHNRLYWYRQTLGQGPEFLTYFQNEAQLEKSRLLSDRFSAERPKGSFSTLEIQRTEQGDSAMYLCASSPIGTGGTEAFFGQGTRLTVV.

This clonotype was picked up many times. This chain uses TRBV11-3 with TRBJ2-7; perhaps TRBD2 as D (5 bases). CDR1 is SGHNT, CDR2 YENEEA, per germline. The CDR3 has 13 amino acids. Trimming removed 5 bases at V and 4 bases at J, with 12 bases between. CDR3 in DNA: TGTGCCAGCAGCCTGCTCCGGGGTTACGAGCAGTACTTC. It specifies CASSLLRGYEQYF.

The sample holds many counts of this clonotype. The chain has TRBV19 and TRBJ1-5; D remains unclear. Trimming left V 7 bases short and J 1 base short, with 5 bases between. The CDR3 is 12 residues long. Germline-derived CDR1 and CDR2 are LNHDA and SQIVND (reference sequence). The CDR3: CASKDSNQPQHF. The CDR3 DNA is TGTGCCAGTAAGGACAGCAATCAGCCCCAGCATTTT.

This clonotype was recorded at least ten times. The chain carries TRBV7-8 and TRBJ1-4; TRBD1 agrees at 8 bases. Germline V gene data show CDR1 as SGHVS and CDR2 as FQNEAQ. This CDR3 region has 17 residues. V lost 1 base to trimming and J lost 3 bases; unmatched junction nucleotides: 7. The CDR3 DNA reads as TGTGCCAGCAGCTTAGTGGCGACAGGGGCCGCTAATGAAAAACTGTTTTTT. Its protein is CASSLVATGAANEKLFF.

V is TRBV28 and J is TRBJ2-5; 10 bases are a match to TRBD2. The junction had 4 bases not matched to a gene; V was cut back by 3 bases and J by 3 bases. The CDR3 has 15 amino acids. Germline V lookup: CDR1 MDHEN, CDR2 SYDVKM. Here the CDR3 reads CASSFSSGGEETQYF. The CDR3 coding sequence is TGTGCCAGCAGTTTCTCGAGCGGGGGGGAAGAGACCCAGTACTTC.

This clonotype was recorded many times. V usage is TRBV23-1 and J usage is TRBJ1-1; D unresolved. TRBV23-1 has ORF status, its function being uncertain. CDR3 length equals 10 residues. Trimming removed 3 bases from V and 8 bases from J, with 4 bases in between. The CDR3 DNA is TGCGCCAGCAGTCAGGGGGAAGCTTTCTTT. Protein: CASSQGEAFF.

The chain carries TRBV5-1 and TRBJ2-2; 9 bases agree with TRBD1. This CDR3 is built from 14 residues. Germline-derived CDR1 and CDR2 are SGHRS and YFSETQ. J gave up 6 bases and V 5 bases, and 5 bases lay outside the gene matches. The CDR3 DNA follows: TGCGCCAGCAGGGACAGGGGATCCTCCGGGGAGCTGTTTTTT. Its translation is CASRDRGSSGELFF.

This clonotype was counted a few times. This chain links TRBV29-1 with TRBJ1-1; 10 nucleotides agree with TRBD1. Germline loops: CDR1 SQVTM, CDR2 ANQGSEA. CDR3 length: 16 residues. With V trimmed by 4 bases and J by 4 bases, 12 bases remained unmatched. CDR3 protein: CSVALRDRGKGTEAFF. The CDR3 bases are TGCAGCGTTGCCCTCCGGGACAGGGGTAAGGGCACTGAAGCTTTCTTT. The variable domain in full, completed from reference TRBV29-1 and TRBJ1-1, reads SAVISQKPSRDICQRGTSLTIQCQVDSQVTMMFWYRQQPGQSLTLIATANQGSEATYESGFVIDKFPISRPNLTFSTLTVSNMSPEDSSIYLCSVALRDRGKGTEAFFGQGTRLTVV.

This clonotype was observed many times. The CDR3 bases are TGTGCCAGCAGCTTGGGAGGACAGGCGGGACGCACAGATACGCAGTATTTT. Encoded protein: CASSLGGQAGRTDTQYF. The rearrangement links TRBV5-4 to TRBJ2-3; a possible D gene is TRBD1 (7 bases). This CDR3 spans 17 amino acids. Trimming removed 0 bases at V and 1 base at J, with 15 bases between. Germline CDR1 reads SGHNT; CDR2 reads YYREEE (reference sequence). The whole variable domain, remainder taken from reference TRBV5-4 and TRBJ2-3, is ETGVTQSPTHLIKTRGQQVTLRCSSQSGHNTVSWYQQALGQGPQFIFQYYREEENGRGNFPPRFSGLQFPNYSSELNVNALELDDSALYLCASSLGGQAGRTDTQYFGPGTRLTVL.

This clonotype occurred many times. The chain uses TRBV27 and TRBJ2-1; TRBD2 aligns across 12 bases. The germline CDR1 and CDR2 sequences are MNHEY and SMNVEV (reference sequence). The V gene end was trimmed by 5 bases and the J gene end by 8 bases; junction bases not matched to a gene: 4. The CDR3 has 14 residues. CDR3 sequence: CASSLTSGGYEQFF. The CDR3 DNA follows: TGTGCCAGCAGTCTGACTAGCGGGGGCTATGAGCAGTTCTTC.

This clonotype was seen repeatedly, ten times or more. The chain links TRBV7-2 to TRBJ1-1; the match to TRBD1 covers 10 bases. Germline V gene sequence: CDR1 SGHTA, CDR2 FQGNSA. The CDR3 length is 15 residues. V was pared by 4 bases and J by 1 base, with 3 bases of the junction left unmatched. The DNA of the CDR3 is TGTGCCAGCAGCTCGGGACAGGGGAAGAACACTGAAGCTTTCTTT. It yields the protein CASSSGQGKNTEAFF.

This clonotype was counted many times. The CDR3 nucleotides are TGTGCCAGTAAAGCGTTGGCTTCTGGGGGATATAACTATGGCTACACCTTC. It specifies CASKALASGGYNYGYTF. The rearrangement joins TRBV19 to TRBJ1-2; weak D call: TRBD1 (5 bases). Trimming took off 7 bases at V and 1 base at J, with 22 bases between the two ends. CDR1 and CDR2 from the germline V gene are LNHDA and SQIVND (reference sequence). This CDR3 comprises 17 residues.

This clonotype was seen repeatedly, ten times or more. This chain links TRBV7-8 with TRBJ1-2; D unclear. The germline V gene encodes CDR1 SGHVS and CDR2 FQNEAQ. The CDR3 is 13 residues long. With 3 bases removed from V and 6 bases from J, the gap between germline ends came to 11 bases. The chain's CDR3 is CASSFGVFDGYTF. The CDR3 bases are TGTGCCAGCAGCTTCGGGGTTTTCGATGGCTACACCTTC.

This clonotype was detected only a few times. The V and J genes are TRBV5-1 and TRBJ2-3; 9 bases agree with TRBD2. The CDR3 is made up of 17 amino acids. Germline values: CDR1 SGHRS, CDR2 YFSETQ. The junction had 9 bases not matched to a gene; V was cut back by 4 bases and J by 0 bases. The CDR3 sequence is CASSVRSSGTSTDTQYF. The DNA of the CDR3 is TGCGCCAGCAGCGTCAGGTCTAGCGGGACTAGCACAGATACGCAGTATTTT.

This clonotype came up many times. The gene calls are TRBV11-3 and TRBJ2-3; D is unresolved. V was shortened by 4 bases and J by 2 bases, with 13 bases between the two germline ends. Germline lookup yields CDR1 SGHNT and CDR2 YENEEA. The CDR3 totals 15 residues. In DNA, the CDR3 is TGTGCCAGCAGCTCAAGATGGACGGACACAGATACGCAGTATTTT. Translating gives CASSSRWTDTDTQYF.

The V gene is TRBV7-8, the J gene TRBJ2-7; D is unclear. The CDR3 extends over 14 amino acids. CDR1 SGHVS and CDR2 FQNEAQ come from the germline V gene. Between the trimmed V and J ends, which lost 1 base and 0 bases, there was a span of 7 bases. CDR3 DNA sequence: TGTGCCAGCAGCTTAGTGACGGTCTCCTACGAGCAGTACTTC. Residues: CASSLVTVSYEQYF.

The chain has TRBV6-1 and TRBJ1-1; 7 bases line up with TRBD1. Germline lookup yields CDR1 MNHNS and CDR2 SASEGT. Losses at the gene ends were 6 bases for V and 4 bases for J; bases not matched to a gene: 14. The CDR3 totals 16 residues. The CDR3 loop is CASSYYSKGASTEAFF. The CDR3 DNA follows: TGTGCCAGCAGCTATTATAGCAAGGGGGCGTCCACTGAAGCTTTCTTT.

Of note for this clonotype: A clone one base away is much larger, so this may be a read error. Written as DNA, the CDR3 is TGTGCCAGCAGTTGGATGGTGGTCGGCACTGAAGCTTTCTTT. It encodes CASSWMVVGTEAFF. This sequence joins TRBV12-3 or TRBV12-4 and TRBJ1-1; no clear D. Trimming pared 4 bases from V and 4 bases from J, leaving 13 bases between. The CDR3 consists of 14 residues.

This clonotype was detected a few times. In DNA, the CDR3 is TGCGCCAGCAGTATGTCGGGGTCATACACAGATACGCAGTATTTT. It is translated as CASSMSGSYTDTQYF. The chain combines TRBV4-3 with TRBJ2-3, with a weak D call TRBD2 (5 bases). V was clipped by 6 bases and J by 2 bases, with 15 bases between them. Germline CDR1 LGHNA, CDR2 YSLEER. The CDR3 has 15 amino acids.

This clonotype was found a few times. V usage is TRBV20-1 and J usage is TRBJ1-1; the match to TRBD1 covers 8 bases. Germline assignment: CDR1 DFQATT and CDR2 SNEGSKA (reference sequence). There are 12 residues in the CDR3. V lost 5 bases, J lost 5 bases, and 4 bases stayed unmatched. DNA of the CDR3: TGCAGTGCTCACCGACAGGGGACTGAAGCTTTCTTT. It codes for CSAHRQGTEAFF.

Ten or more counts support this clonotype. This rearrangement joins TRBV7-2 to TRBJ1-4; tentative D call: TRBD1 (5 bases). V lost 1 base to trimming and J lost 8 bases, with 17 bases between them. The CDR3 contains 16 residues. Germline lookup yields CDR1 SGHTA and CDR2 FQGNSA. The CDR3 DNA sequence: TGTGCCAGCAGCTTAGATCTGGGGGTGGTAACAGAAAAACTGTTTTTT. The encoded protein is CASSLDLGVVTEKLFF.

This clonotype came up many times. J is TRBJ1-6 and V is TRBV11-3, with 8 bases lining up with TRBD1. Losses at the gene ends were 5 bases for V and 5 bases for J; bases not matched to a gene: 2. Germline assignment: CDR1 SGHNT and CDR2 YENEEA. The CDR3 is 14 amino acids. DNA of the CDR3: TGTGCCAGCAGCCTGACAGGGGATAATTCACCCCTCCACTTT. As protein: CASSLTGDNSPLHF. Full variable domain (missing parts from reference TRBV11-3 and TRBJ1-6): EAGVVQSPRYKIIEKKQPVAFWCNPISGHNTLYWYLQNLGQGPELLIRYENEEAVDDSQLPKDRFSAERLKGVDSTLKIQPAELGDSAVYLCASSLTGDNSPLHFGNGTRLTVT.

This clonotype has ten or more counts. The chain uses TRBV7-3 and TRBJ2-5, with D perhaps being TRBD1 or TRBD2 (5 bases each). Looked up from germline, CDR1 is SGHTA and CDR2 is FQGTGA. The CDR3 runs to 15 residues. V was cut by 4 bases and J by 7 bases, with 19 bases left in between. For the CDR3, the DNA is TGTGCCAGCAGCTCCTATGGGGACGGGACGACGACCCAGTACTTC. This codes for CASSSYGDGTTTQYF.

In this sample, this clonotype turned up a few times. CDR3 in DNA: TGTGCCAGCAGCCCTTATGGGGCAGGGCTAGATACGCAGTATTTT. Its translation: CASSPYGAGLDTQYF. The J gene is TRBJ2-3, the V gene TRBV9; D is possibly TRBD1 (5 bases). Trimming took 4 bases from V and 5 from J, leaving 17 bases between them. This CDR3 spans 15 amino acids. Per germline, CDR1 SGDLS and CDR2 YYNGEE.

The table lists this clonotype with many counts. The rearrangement links TRBV7-2 to TRBJ1-1; a possible D gene is TRBD1 (5 bases). This CDR3 has 13 amino acids. V was trimmed by 5 bases and J by 0 bases, leaving 7 bases between them. Germline V gene lookup returns CDR1 SGHTA and CDR2 FQGNSA. The CDR3 DNA is TGTGCCAGCAGCGGCAGGGTGAACACTGAAGCTTTCTTT. Translation gives CASSGRVNTEAFF.

The sample holds many counts of this clonotype. V usage is TRBV7-2 and J usage is TRBJ1-5; D gene ambiguous. V gave up 1 base and J gave up 7 bases, with 8 bases separating them. This CDR3 contains 13 residues. Germline V CDR1 and CDR2: SGHTA, FQGNSA. The CDR3 sequence: CASSLEAKQPQHF. The DNA for the CDR3 is TGTGCCAGCAGCTTAGAGGCAAAACAGCCCCAGCATTTT. The full variable domain, with the rest looked up from reference TRBV7-2 and TRBJ1-5, is GAGVSQSPSNKVTEKGKDVELRCDPISGHTALYWYRQSLGQGLEFLIYFQGNSAPDKSGLPSDRFSAERTGGSVSTLTIQRTQQEDSAVYLCASSLEAKQPQHFGDGTRLSIL.

This clonotype was counted between two and nine times. The chain couples TRBV30 to TRBJ2-3, with TRBD2 matching 10 bases. Germline V gives CDR1 GTSNPN, CDR2 SVGIG (reference sequence). This CDR3 spans 15 amino acids. V was pared by 0 bases and J by 4 bases, with 4 bases of the junction left unmatched. CDR3 DNA sequence: TGTGCCTGGAGTGTACAAAGCGGGGGGGCAGATACGCAGTATTTT. It codes for CAWSVQSGGADTQYF.

This clonotype was detected a few times. The rearrangement joins TRBV6-2 or TRBV6-3 to TRBJ2-1, with 7 bases lining up with TRBD1. The CDR3 is made up of 15 amino acids. J was trimmed by 0 bases and V by 5 bases; bases with no gene match: 4. The germline gives CDR1 MNHEY, CDR2 SVGEGT. The DNA of the CDR3 is TGTGCCAGCAGTCCGGACAGGAGCTCCTACAATGAGCAGTTCTTC. Amino acid sequence: CASSPDRSSYNEQFF.

This clonotype appeared many times. V usage is TRBV7-2 and J usage is TRBJ1-1; 11 nucleotides align to TRBD1. Looked up from germline, CDR1 is SGHTA and CDR2 is FQGNSA. This CDR3 comprises 17 residues. The trim removed 7 bases at V and 0 bases at J, leaving 10 bases unmatched. CDR3 sequence: CASTLVGQGAMNTEAFF. CDR3 in DNA: TGTGCCAGCACCCTTGTAGGACAGGGGGCCATGAACACTGAAGCTTTCTTT.

This clonotype was detected ten times or more. The V gene is TRBV20-1, the J gene TRBJ2-2, with D possibly matching TRBD2 (6 bases). Trimming left V 0 bases short and J 1 base short, with 6 bases between. Per germline, CDR1 DFQATT and CDR2 SNEGSKA (reference sequence). CDR3 length equals 14 residues. CDR3 sequence reads: CSAREGGNTGELFF. The CDR3 DNA reads as TGCAGTGCTAGAGAGGGGGGGAACACCGGGGAGCTGTTTTTT.

This sequence joins TRBV19 and TRBJ2-2; D uncertain. This CDR3 region has 13 residues. Trimming cost V 3 bases and J 8 bases, with 10 bases left between them. Germline assignment: CDR1 LNHDA and CDR2 SQIVND (reference sequence). The CDR3 reads CASSIVGRGELFF. The CDR3 coding sequence is TGTGCCAGTAGTATCGTAGGGCGTGGGGAGCTGTTTTTT.

This clonotype was seen a handful of times. This chain links TRBV27 with TRBJ1-2, with 10 bases fitting TRBD1. With 6 bases clipped from V and 9 bases from J, the junction kept 7 bases outside the gene matches. From germline, CDR1 is MNHEY and CDR2 SMNVEV (reference sequence). The CDR3 covers 13 residues. In DNA form, the CDR3 reads TGTGCCAGCAGGGGGACAGGGGTATCGCGCTACACCTTC. It specifies CASRGTGVSRYTF.